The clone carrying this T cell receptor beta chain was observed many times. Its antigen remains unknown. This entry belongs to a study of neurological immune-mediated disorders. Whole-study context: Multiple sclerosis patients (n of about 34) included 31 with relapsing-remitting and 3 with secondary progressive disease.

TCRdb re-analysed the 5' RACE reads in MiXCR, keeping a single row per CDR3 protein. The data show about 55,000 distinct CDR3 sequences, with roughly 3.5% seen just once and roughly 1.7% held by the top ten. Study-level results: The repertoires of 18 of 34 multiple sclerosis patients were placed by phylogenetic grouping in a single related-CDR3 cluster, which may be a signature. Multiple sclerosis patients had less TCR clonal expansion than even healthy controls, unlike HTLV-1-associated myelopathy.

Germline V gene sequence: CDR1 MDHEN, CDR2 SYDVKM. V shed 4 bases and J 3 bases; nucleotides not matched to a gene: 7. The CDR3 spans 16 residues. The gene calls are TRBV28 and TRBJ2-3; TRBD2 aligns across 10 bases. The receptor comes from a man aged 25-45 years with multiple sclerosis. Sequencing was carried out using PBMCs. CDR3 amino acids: CASSSDLAGGTDTQYF. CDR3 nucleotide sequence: TGTGCCAGCAGTTCAGACTTAGCGGGAGGAACAGATACGCAGTATTTT. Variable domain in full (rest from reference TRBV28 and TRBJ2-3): DVKVTQSSRYLVKRTGEKVFLECVQDMDHENMFWYRQDPGLGLRLIYFSYDVKMKEKGDIPEGYSVSREKKERFSLILESASTNQTSMYLCASSSDLAGGTDTQYFGPGTRLTVL.